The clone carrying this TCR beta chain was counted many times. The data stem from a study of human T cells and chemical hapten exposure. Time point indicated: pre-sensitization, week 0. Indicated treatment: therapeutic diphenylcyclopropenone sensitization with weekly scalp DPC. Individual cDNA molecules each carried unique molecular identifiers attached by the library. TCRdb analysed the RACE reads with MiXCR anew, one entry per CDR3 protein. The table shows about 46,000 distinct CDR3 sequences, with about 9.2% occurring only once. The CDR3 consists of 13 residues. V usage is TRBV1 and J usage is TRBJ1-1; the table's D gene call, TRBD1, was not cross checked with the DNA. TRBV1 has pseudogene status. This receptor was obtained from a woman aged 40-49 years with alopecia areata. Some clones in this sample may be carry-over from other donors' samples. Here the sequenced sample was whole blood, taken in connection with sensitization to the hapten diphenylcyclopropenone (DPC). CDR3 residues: CTSSPDRERRAFF. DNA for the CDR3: TGCACCAGCAGCCCGGACAGGGAGCGTCGAGCTTTCTTT.